This T cell receptor beta chain was captured in a study of shared clonotypes between healthy human individuals. Study-wide points: Naive subsets typically showed greater estimated richness than memory subsets.

Of note for this clone: Its target is not known. A far larger clone is only one base removed, so a read error is likely. Other nucleotide sequences from this sample produce the same CDR3.

Clones were sequenced by immunoSEQ multiplex PCR, and TCRdb holds only the in-frame ones, with some missing. The sample lists approximately 110,000 clones, about 70% occurring once. Trimming removed 1 base from V and 4 bases from J, with 11 bases in between. This CDR3 spans 15 amino acids. Germline values: CDR1 MGHRA, CDR2 YSYEKL. V gene TRBV4-1 combines with J gene TRBJ1-3; D ambiguous. The specimen sequenced was memory CD8+ T cells sorted from blood. This sample's subset: CD45RO+ cells pooled with CCR7-negative TemRA cells. This receptor was identified in a woman in her twenties or thirties in good health. CDR3 sequence: CASSQGLGEGNTIYF. CDR3 coding DNA: TGCGCCAGCAGCCAAGGACTTGGGGAAGGAAACACCATATATTTT.